This note documents a single TCR beta chain sequence. Its antigen is undetermined. These data are taken from a study of blood T cells in healthy people across ages. Study results and caveats: With naive T cell percentage, TCR beta diversity showed a strong correlation.

V shed 5 bases and J shed 0 bases, with 11 bases lying between them. This CDR3 has 15 residues. For the second PCR, which ran for roughly 6 to 12 cycles, a sample-barcoded 5' primer and a J-beta primer mix were used. One entry per CDR3 protein, called by TCRdb with MiXCR from the 5' RACE reads. The sample yields over a million distinct CDR3 sequences, roughly 40% seen once. Donors gave around 10 milliliters of peripheral blood apiece. The chain joins TRBV12-3 or TRBV12-4 to TRBJ2-1, with D uncertain. The sequencing sample was made of blood. The TCR comes from a woman in her late teens or twenties in good health. The CDR3 is CASSDDRSSYNEQFF. DNA for the CDR3: TGTGCCAGCAGTGATGATAGGAGCTCCTACAATGAGCAGTTCTTC.